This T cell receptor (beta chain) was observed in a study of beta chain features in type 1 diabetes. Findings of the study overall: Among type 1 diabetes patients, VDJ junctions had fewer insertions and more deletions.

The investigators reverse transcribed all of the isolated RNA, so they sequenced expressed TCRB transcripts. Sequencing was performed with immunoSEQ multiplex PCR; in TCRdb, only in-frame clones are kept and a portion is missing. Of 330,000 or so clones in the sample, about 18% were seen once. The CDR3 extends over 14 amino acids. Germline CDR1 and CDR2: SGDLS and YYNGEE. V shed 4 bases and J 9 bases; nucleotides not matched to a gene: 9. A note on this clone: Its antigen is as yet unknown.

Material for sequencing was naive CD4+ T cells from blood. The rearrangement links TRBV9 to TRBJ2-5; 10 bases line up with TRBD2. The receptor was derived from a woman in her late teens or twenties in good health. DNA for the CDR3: TGTGCCAGCAGCCCTCGACTAGCGGGCCGCCCCCAGTACTTC. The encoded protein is CASSPRLAGRPQYF.